One sample yielded the 16 T cell receptor beta chains listed below, sequenced in a study of shared clonotypes between healthy human individuals. Using immunoSEQ multiplex PCR, the repertoire was profiled, and TCRdb retains in-frame clones only, with some absent. The sample comprises 400,000 to 600,000 clones, 90% to 97% of which are singletons, and nearly 0.065% rests with the top ten. Input material: naive CD4+ T cells sorted from blood. Subset: CD45RA+ positively selected. The receptors were sampled from a woman in her 30s in good health.

This chain uses TRBV9 with TRBJ1-1; no reliable D call. The CDR3 is made up of 14 amino acids. Germline CDR1 reads SGDLS; CDR2 reads YYNGEE. V was shortened by 0 bases and J by 3 bases, with 9 bases between the two germline ends. The CDR3 region is CASSVEVGDTEAFF. CDR3 DNA sequence: TGTGCCAGCAGCGTAGAGGTGGGAGACACTGAAGCTTTCTTT.

V usage is TRBV5-1 and J usage is TRBJ2-1; 11 bases are shared with TRBD1. The germline V gene encodes CDR1 SGHRS and CDR2 YFSETQ. The CDR3 is 15 residues long. Trimming took 3 bases from V and 3 from J; bases not matched to a gene: 2. This chain's CDR3 is CASSSGTGGYNEQFF. CDR3 bases: TGCGCCAGCAGCTCCGGGACAGGGGGCTACAATGAGCAGTTCTTC.

This clone was detected once. The chain joins TRBV28 to TRBJ1-5, with D maybe TRBD1 (5 bases). Germline V gene data show CDR1 as MDHEN and CDR2 as SYDVKM. Trimming stripped 10 bases from V and 1 base from J, with 11 bases between. This CDR3 comprises 13 residues. CDR3 amino acids: CAITRQSNQPQHF. Here the CDR3 DNA reads TGTGCCATTACTAGACAGAGCAATCAGCCCCAGCATTTT.

J is TRBJ2-7 and V is TRBV7-8, with D unclear. Germline CDR1 and CDR2: SGHVS and FQNEAQ. The CDR3 covers 14 residues. V lost 1 base and J lost 2, with 9 bases in between. The CDR3 bases are TGTGCCAGCAGCTTAGTGGCCCGCACCTACGAGCAGTACTTC. The encoded protein is CASSLVARTYEQYF.

The chain links TRBV5-5 to TRBJ2-2, with D possibly TRBD2 on 5 matching bases. Germline lookup yields CDR1 SGHKS and CDR2 YYEKEE (reference sequence). Trimming cost V 2 bases and J 4 bases, with 9 bases left between them. CDR3 size: 14 residues. This CDR3 is CASSFGRVTGELFF. The DNA of the CDR3 is TGTGCCAGCAGCTTCGGGCGGGTCACCGGGGAGCTGTTTTTT. The whole variable domain, remainder taken from reference TRBV5-5 and TRBJ2-2, is DAGVTQSPTHLIKTRGQQVTLRCSPISGHKSVSWYQQVLGQGPQFIFQYYEKEERGRGNFPDRFSARQFPNYSSELNVNALLLGDSALYLCASSFGRVTGELFFGEGSRLTVL.

V usage is TRBV5-1 and J usage is TRBJ1-1; possibly TRBD1 for D (5 bases). There are 13 residues in the CDR3. CDR1 and CDR2 from the germline V gene are SGHRS and YFSETQ. The V end lost 4 bases, the J end lost 4 bases, and 11 bases lay between the germline ends. The CDR3 region is CASSPQGTTEAFF. In DNA, the CDR3 is TGCGCCAGCAGCCCTCAGGGAACCACTGAAGCTTTCTTT. Full variable domain (missing parts from reference TRBV5-1 and TRBJ1-1): KAGVTQTPRYLIKTRGQQVTLSCSPISGHRSVSWYQQTPGQGLQFLFEYFSETQRNKGNFPGRFSGRQFSNSRSEMNVSTLELGDSALYLCASSPQGTTEAFFGQGTRLTVV.

CDR3 in amino acids: CASSLGPQRGLPKNIQYF. CDR3 DNA sequence: TGCGCCAGCAGCCTCGGACCCCAAAGGGGGCTACCCAAAAACATTCAGTACTTC. The rearrangement joins TRBV4-1 to TRBJ2-4; 7 bases map to TRBD1. V gave up 4 bases and J gave up 2 bases; unmatched junction bases: 14. The CDR3 has 18 residues. Germline V gene sequence: CDR1 MGHRA, CDR2 YSYEKL.

The chain has TRBV7-8 and TRBJ2-7; perhaps TRBD2 as D (6 bases). Germline-derived CDR1 and CDR2 are SGHVS and FQNEAQ. With 5 bases removed from V and 5 bases from J, the gap between germline ends came to 22 bases. CDR3 length equals 16 residues. CDR3 loop: CASSPGISGDDHEQYF. In DNA form, the CDR3 reads TGTGCCAGCAGCCCCGGGATTAGCGGAGACGACCACGAGCAGTACTTC.

The CDR3 DNA sequence: TGCAGCGGCCGGACAGGCGGGATTGCAGATACGCAGTATTTT. Protein sequence: CSGRTGGIADTQYF. This rearrangement joins TRBV29-1 to TRBJ2-3; D possibly corresponds to TRBD1 (7 bases). Trimming shortened V by 7 bases and J by 4 bases, and 18 bases separated the two germline ends. Germline values: CDR1 SQVTM, CDR2 ANQGSEA. CDR3 size: 14 residues.

The chain couples TRBV18 to TRBJ1-1; possible D gene TRBD1, 6 bases. This CDR3 has 15 amino acids. Germline assignment: CDR1 KGHSH and CDR2 LQKENI. The V gene lost 5 bases and the J gene lost 1 base, with 14 bases spanning the gap. CDR3 sequence reads: CASSSRGPRNTEAFF. DNA of the CDR3: TGTGCCAGCTCATCTCGGGGGCCGCGGAACACTGAAGCTTTCTTT.

A single count supports this clone. The gene calls are TRBV6-5 and TRBJ2-7, with 8 bases lining up with TRBD2. Germline V gene lookup returns CDR1 MNHEY and CDR2 SVGAGI. The trim removed 0 bases at V and 4 bases at J, leaving 8 bases unmatched. The CDR3 contains 16 residues. DNA of the CDR3: TGTGCCAGCAGTTACTCGACGCCAACTAGCGGATACGAGCAGTACTTC. This encodes CASSYSTPTSGYEQYF.

V is TRBV6-6 and J is TRBJ2-7; no clear D gene. The CDR3 runs to 14 residues. CDR1 and CDR2 (germline): MNHNY, SVGAGI (reference sequence). The V gene lost 8 bases and the J gene lost 0 bases, with 14 bases spanning the gap. The CDR3 loop is CASRPAYDSYEQYF. The CDR3 bases are TGTGCCAGCCGCCCGGCCTACGACTCCTACGAGCAGTACTTC.

The V call is TRBV7-2, the J call TRBJ2-5; D may be TRBD2 (5 bases). From germline, CDR1 is SGHTA and CDR2 FQGNSA. Trimming took off 0 bases at V and 11 bases at J, with 19 bases between the two ends. CDR3 length equals 15 residues. CDR3 in amino acids: CASSLAGELYLGQYF. CDR3 coding DNA: TGTGCCAGCAGCTTAGCGGGAGAACTATATCTCGGGCAGTACTTC.

The rearrangement joins TRBV6-1 to TRBJ2-7, with a possible D match to TRBD2 (6 bases). Germline V gene data show CDR1 as MNHNS and CDR2 as SASEGT. The CDR3 is made up of 15 amino acids. Trimming left V 6 bases short and J 3 bases short, with 18 bases between. CDR3 nucleotide sequence: TGTGCCAGCAGGAGGGAGGTGGTGTTTGTCTACGAGCAGTACTTC. Protein: CASRREVVFVYEQYF.

This rearrangement joins TRBV7-9 to TRBJ1-1; 9 bases are shared with TRBD1. Germline assignment: CDR1 SEHNR and CDR2 FQNEAQ (reference sequence). The V segment lost 5 bases and the J segment 1 base; nucleotides outside the gene matches: 2. This CDR3 contains 14 residues. The CDR3 here is CASSVTGGNTEAFF. CDR3 DNA: TGTGCCAGCAGCGTGACAGGGGGGAACACTGAAGCTTTCTTT. Combining the CDR3 with reference TRBV7-9 and TRBJ1-1 gives the whole variable domain DTGVSQNPRHKITKRGQNVTFRCDPISEHNRLYWYRQTLGQGPEFLTYFQNEAQLEKSRLLSDRFSAERPKGSFSTLEIQRTEQGDSAMYLCASSVTGGNTEAFFGQGTRLTVV.

V is TRBV28 and J is TRBJ1-2; tentative D call: TRBD1 (5 bases). The CDR3 spans 14 residues. Trimming removed 4 bases from V and 10 bases from J, with 19 bases in between. In germline, CDR1 is MDHEN, CDR2 SYDVKM. The CDR3: CASSWGGTLKDYTF. The DNA for the CDR3 is TGTGCCAGCAGTTGGGGGGGGACCTTAAAAGACTACACCTTC.